This record covers a single T cell receptor beta chain. Its antigen is not identified. RNA transcripts were the template for amplifying TCR beta CDR3 regions. Carried out on the TCR CDR3, a first-round RT-PCR used the HTBI primer set. From the multiplex PCR reads, TCRdb called clonotypes with MiXCR, one entry per CDR3 protein. There are roughly 740,000 distinct CDR3 sequences in the sample; about 16% occur only once, and over 7.5% lies in the top ten. The data were obtained in a study of T cells in Graves' hyperthyroidism and ophthalmopathy. Study outcomes and limitations: Most expanded thyroid clonotypes above 0.001 recurred in blood.

This CDR3 spans 15 amino acids. Germline V gene data show CDR1 as LNHDA and CDR2 as SQIVND (reference sequence). Trimming cost V 7 bases and J 2 bases, with 15 bases left between them. Researchers defined stable Graves' hyperthyroidism as no ophthalmopathy progression within 18 months. Exclusions: uncontrolled infection, other autoimmune disease, pregnancy, lactation. Source material for PBMCs was about 10 ml fresh peripheral blood. The sequenced sample consisted of blood. The clonotype originates from a man younger than 30 with Graves' hyperthyroidism. J is TRBJ2-1 and V is TRBV19; D uncertain. CDR3 sequence reads: CASTPDLTPYNEQFF. The DNA for the CDR3 is TGTGCCAGTACCCCGGACCTTACCCCCTACAATGAGCAGTTCTTC.